The T cell receptor beta chain under discussion was sequenced for a study of cytomegalovirus exposure and HLA in healthy donors. Study-wide context: Within the Caucasian-associated ancestry cluster were around 81% of the roughly 360 genotyped donors. Broader study findings: Sequencing probably produced one cluster of sequence variants that were highly shared. A later analysis, which compared TCR beta chains of equal frequency, found the HLA-associated ones more clonally expanded.

Amplification used 60 Vbeta primers and 13 Jbeta primers. Repertoires were generated with immunoSEQ multiplex PCR, while TCRdb's copy carries only in-frame clones and drops some. The repertoire holds 130,000 or so clones, with approximately 77% as singletons. With respect to this clone: Its specificity is unknown.

Per the germline V gene, CDR1 is MNHNY and CDR2 is SVGAGI (reference sequence). V was clipped by 2 bases and J by 2 bases, with 7 bases between them. This CDR3 comprises 13 residues. The chain has TRBV6-6 and TRBJ2-7; D remains unclear. This receptor was taken from a woman aged 40 to 50 in good health and CMV-seronegative. Sequencing used PBMCs. CDR3 DNA sequence: TGTGCCAGCAGTTACGGGCCCACCTACGAGCAGTACTTC. Its protein product is CASSYGPTYEQYF.